This T cell receptor beta chain was found in a study of PD-1 blockade in classical Hodgkin lymphoma. This CDR3 spans 15 amino acids. The germline V gene encodes CDR1 LNHNV and CDR2 YYDKDF (reference sequence). V gave up 1 base and J gave up 3 bases, with 12 bases separating them. Only in-frame clones appear in the TCRdb table, and some are missing; sequencing was by immunoSEQ multiplex PCR. Among 20,000 to 25,000 clones, 81% were seen once, and the ten largest hold about 18%. Relapse after autologous stem cell transplantation occurred in every patient, and brentuximab vedotin exposure varied. This chain uses TRBV15 with TRBJ1-1, with TRBD1 as a possible D gene (5 bases). The sample here was peripheral blood mononuclear cells (PBMCs), taken before the second cycle of nivolumab. The TCR originated in a human donor with classical Hodgkin lymphoma. The CDR3 DNA is TGTGCCACCAGCAGAGTCACCGGGGGGTACACTGAAGCTTTCTTT. This encodes CATSRVTGGYTEAFF.